This T cell receptor (beta chain) comes out of a study of tissue T cells after allogeneic stem cell transplantation. This CDR3 region has 14 residues. Between the trimmed V and J ends, which lost 2 bases and 9 bases, there was a span of 13 bases. Per the germline V gene, CDR1 is KGHDR and CDR2 is SFDVKD. Assay used: immunoSEQ multiplex PCR; TCRdb lists only in-frame clones, some missing. Here the sample spans some 25,000 clones, more than 60% being singletons. This clonotype was sampled from a female donor of 60 years or more with lung cancer. The chain carries TRBV24-1 and TRBJ2-1; no firm D call. Sequencing used tissue from the ileum, obtained at autopsy. CDR3 nucleotide sequence: TGTGCCACCAGTGATTATAGCAACTTCGCTGAGCAGTTCTTC. It is translated as CATSDYSNFAEQFF.